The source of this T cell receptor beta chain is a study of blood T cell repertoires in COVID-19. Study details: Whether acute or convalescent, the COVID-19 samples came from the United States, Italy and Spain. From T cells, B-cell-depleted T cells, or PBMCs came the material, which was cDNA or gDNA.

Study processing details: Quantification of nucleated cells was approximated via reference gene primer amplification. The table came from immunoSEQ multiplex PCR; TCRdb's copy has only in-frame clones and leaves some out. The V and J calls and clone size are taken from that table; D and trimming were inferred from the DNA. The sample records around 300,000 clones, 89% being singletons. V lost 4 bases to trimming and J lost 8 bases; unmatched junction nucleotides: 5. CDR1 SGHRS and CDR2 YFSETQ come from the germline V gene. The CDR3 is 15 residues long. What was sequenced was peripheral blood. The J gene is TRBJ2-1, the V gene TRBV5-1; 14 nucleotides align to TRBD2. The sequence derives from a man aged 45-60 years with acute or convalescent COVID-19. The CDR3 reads CASSPGLAGVDEQFF. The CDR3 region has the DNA TGCGCCAGCAGCCCGGGACTAGCGGGGGTTGATGAGCAGTTCTTC.